Following are 3 T cell receptor beta chains from one sample sequenced in a study of monozygotic twins with inflammatory bowel disease. Using the 5' RACE reads, TCRdb records one entry per CDR3 protein without DNA. The listing records around 450,000 distinct CDR3 sequences. Sequencing was carried out using blood. These receptor sequences come from a human donor with ulcerative colitis or Crohn's disease, or a healthy co-twin of an affected twin (not recorded which).

The chain combines TRBV3-1 with TRBJ1-5; TCRdb selects TRBD1, and the lack of DNA leaves this call unchecked. From germline, CDR1 is LGHDT and CDR2 YNNKEL (reference sequence). The CDR3 has 15 residues. CDR3 loop: CASSQMGTSNQPQHF.

The chain recombines TRBV7-8 with TRBJ2-2; without DNA, the TCRdb call of TRBD1 cannot be checked. The CDR3 totals 15 residues. CDR1 and CDR2 from the germline V gene are SGHVS and FQNEAQ. CDR3 residues: CASSLGATLTGELFF.

V and J are TRBV9 and TRBJ2-1; TCRdb's assignment of TRBD2 cannot be checked, as there is no DNA. Germline V CDR1 and CDR2: SGDLS, YYNGEE. The CDR3 spans 14 residues. The CDR3: CASSPRTSQLEQFF.